Here is one TCR beta chain with its context. This clonotype occurred many times. Its antigen remains unidentified. No base-level quality is on record; no much larger clone is a single base apart. Explained via the paper, the treatment or condition label denotes: live attenuated yellow fever vaccine strain. A standard Ficoll-Paque protocol was used to isolate PBMCs from peripheral blood. Dynabeads CD4 and CD8 positive selection kits were used to isolate the CD4 and CD8 T-cell fractions. TriZol was used to extract RNA from bulk PBMCs, from CD4 and CD8 fractions, and from dextramer-positive and dextramer-negative fractions. This entry is derived from a study of T cells after yellow fever vaccination (dated by TCRdb to the late 2010s). Notes on the research overall: Libraries from fractions with low cell numbers were prepared with the SMART-Seq v4 Ultra Low Input RNA kit. To track T-cell clones before and after primary and booster YFV17D yellow fever vaccination, bulk TCR alpha and beta repertoires were sequenced longitudinally. Two healthy male donors, one aged 18 to 30 and one aged 30 to 39 years, were included in the cohort. Blood was collected at multiple timepoints before and after primary and secondary immunization, and bulk PBMC replicates and cell subsets were isolated.

Sequencer: Illumina NovaSeq 6000. TCR cDNA was synthesized by 5'RACE template switching, which introduced a universal primer site and unique molecular identifiers. Priming for cDNA synthesis came from both the TCR alpha and TCR beta constant segments. Library amplification used two PCR steps, and the second PCR step added sample barcodes and sequencing adapters. Libraries were sequenced on Illumina HiSeq 2500 (2x100 bp) or NovaSeq (2x150 bp). Regarding the original processing steps: Reads were demultiplexed and collapsed into UMI consensus sequences with MIGEC, and V(D)J alignment was performed with MiXCR. Clonotypes responding to the vaccine were identified with edgeR on replicate PBMC samples, with the criteria of FDR below 0.01 and a log2 fold change above 5 up to day 15. Bulk clonotypes were assigned CD4 or CD8 identity according to which sequenced CD4 or CD8 repertoire held them at higher abundance. TCRdb trimmed public reads at Q25 via fastp, called clones via MiXCR and kept in-frame beta chains. Every distinct CDR3 protein forms one entry, paired with its most common genes and DNA. V and J calls and clone size were set by TCRdb, not the authors. The table for this sample lists 280,000 or so distinct CDR3 sequences; 8.7% of them were counted only once. The top ten clones comprise about 3.5% of the sample.

Beyond this particular receptor, the publication reports: After the booster, most clones that had expanded after primary vaccination were detected again (around 96% of CD4 and roughly nine tenths of CD8), suggesting broad maintenance of memory. A small fraction of clonotypes appeared in both the CD4 and CD8 compartments, likely as a result of convergent recombination. The secondary T-cell response was found to be weaker but faster than the primary response, with a peak reached on day 5 rather than on day 15. Only a couple of donors were included in the study, so the extent to which the findings can be generalized is limited. Computational filtering was needed because FACS-sorted repertoires could contain abundant contaminating clonotypes from the bulk population.

The sequencing here drew on CD4+ T cells sorted from PBMCs, taken 5 days after the yellow fever booster vaccination. The TCR originated in a young man who received the YFV17D yellow fever vaccine.

The CDR3 region reads CASSRDRNYGYTF. The base sequence is TGTGCCAGCAGCCGGGACAGGAACTATGGCTACACCTTC. The chain couples TRBV3-1 to TRBJ1-2; TRBD1 lines up with 8 middle nucleotides. The CDR3 has 13 amino acids, counting the end cysteine and phenylalanine. The kept DNA is CDR3 alone, 39 bases in frame from the first base. From a lookup of the germline V gene (reference sequence), CDR1 and CDR2 are LGHDT and YNNKEL. The junction shows trimming of 4 bases on V and 2 bases on J, and the gene matches do not reach 0 bases of it.